The clone carrying this T cell receptor beta chain came up a few times. No antigen is known for it. The data stem from a study of naive and memory T cell subsets. Four subsets defined by CD45RA and CD27 were sorted after CD3, CD4, CD8 and live/dead staining. Two oligonucleotides, mixed equimolar, formed the beta constant-region primer covering TRBC1 and TRBC2. The ligated cDNA underwent four PCR rounds using SP2 and nested alpha and beta constant-region primers. One entry per CDR3 protein results from TCRdb running MiXCR on the UMI-ligation and nested PCR reads. The repertoire holds approximately 140,000 distinct CDR3 sequences, with around 21% as singletons. This CDR3 is 15 amino acids long. CDR1 and CDR2 from the germline V gene are MNHNY and SVGAGI (reference sequence). After removal of 1 base from V and 4 bases from J, the junction contained 6 bases not matched to a gene. Study outcomes and limitations: Possibly reflecting memory cells re-expressing CD45RA, a few larger clonotypes occurred in naive repertoires, especially CD8.

The chain uses TRBV6-6 and TRBJ1-2; 7 nucleotides align to TRBD1. Sequencing was carried out using naive CD8+ T cells from blood. The receptor's source is a human donor in good health. The CDR3 DNA follows: TGTGCCAGCAGTTACTTGGCAGGGGGGACCTATGGCTACACCTTC. Residues: CASSYLAGGTYGYTF.